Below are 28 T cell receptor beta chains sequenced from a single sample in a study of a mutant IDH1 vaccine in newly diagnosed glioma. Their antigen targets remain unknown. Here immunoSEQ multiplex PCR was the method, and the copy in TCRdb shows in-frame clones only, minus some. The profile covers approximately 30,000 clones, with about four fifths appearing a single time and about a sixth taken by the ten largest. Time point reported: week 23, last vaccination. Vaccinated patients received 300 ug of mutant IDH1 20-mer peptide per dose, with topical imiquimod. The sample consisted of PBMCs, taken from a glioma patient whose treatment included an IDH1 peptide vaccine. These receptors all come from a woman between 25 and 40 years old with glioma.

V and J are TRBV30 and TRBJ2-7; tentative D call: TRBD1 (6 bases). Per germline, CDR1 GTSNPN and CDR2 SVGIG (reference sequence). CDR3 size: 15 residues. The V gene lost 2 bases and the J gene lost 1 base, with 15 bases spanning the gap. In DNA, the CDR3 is TGTGCCTGGAGTACAGGGCAGGGCCTGTCCTACGAGCAGTACTTC. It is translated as CAWSTGQGLSYEQYF.

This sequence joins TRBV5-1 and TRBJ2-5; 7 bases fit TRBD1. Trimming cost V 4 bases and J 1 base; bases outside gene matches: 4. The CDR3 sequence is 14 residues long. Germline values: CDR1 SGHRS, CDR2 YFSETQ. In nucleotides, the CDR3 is TGCGCCAGCAGCCCTGGGACAGCCCAAGAGACCCAGTACTTC. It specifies CASSPGTAQETQYF.

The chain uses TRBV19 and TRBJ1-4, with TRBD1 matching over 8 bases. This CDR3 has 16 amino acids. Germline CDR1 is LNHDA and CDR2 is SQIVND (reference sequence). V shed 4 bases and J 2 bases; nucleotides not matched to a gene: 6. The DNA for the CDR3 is TGTGCCAGTAGTACCCCGGACAGGGCGACTAATGAAAAACTGTTTTTT. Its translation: CASSTPDRATNEKLFF.

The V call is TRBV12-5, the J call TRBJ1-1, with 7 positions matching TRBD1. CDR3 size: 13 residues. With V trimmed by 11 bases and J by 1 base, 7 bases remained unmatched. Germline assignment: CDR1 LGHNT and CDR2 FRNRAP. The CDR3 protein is CAGGGRENTEAFF. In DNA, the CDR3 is TGTGCTGGAGGGGGCCGGGAGAACACTGAAGCTTTCTTT.

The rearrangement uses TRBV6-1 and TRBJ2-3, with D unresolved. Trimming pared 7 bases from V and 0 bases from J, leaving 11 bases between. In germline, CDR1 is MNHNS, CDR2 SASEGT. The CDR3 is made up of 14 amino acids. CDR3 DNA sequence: TGTGCCAGCAAGAAGGGCCTCAGCACAGATACGCAGTATTTT. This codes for CASKKGLSTDTQYF.

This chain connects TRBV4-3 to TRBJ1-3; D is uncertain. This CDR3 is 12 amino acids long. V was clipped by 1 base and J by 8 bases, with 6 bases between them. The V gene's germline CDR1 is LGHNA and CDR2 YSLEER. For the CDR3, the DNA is TGCGCCAGCAGCCAAGCGGCCCACACCATATATTTT. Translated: CASSQAAHTIYF.

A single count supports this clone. The CDR3 DNA reads TGTGCCTGGAGTGTACAACGGGTGAGGGGACAAGAGACCCAGTACTTC. This encodes CAWSVQRVRGQETQYF. The gene calls are TRBV30 and TRBJ2-5; D could derive from TRBD1 or TRBD2 (5 bases each). V was cut by 0 bases and J by 2 bases, with 16 bases left in between. CDR3 length: 16 amino acids. Germline values: CDR1 GTSNPN, CDR2 SVGIG (reference sequence).

CDR3 nucleotides: TGTGCCAGCAGCTTGGGGGGAGGGGGAACCTACGAGCAGTACTTC. As protein: CASSLGGGGTYEQYF. The V and J genes are TRBV5-6 and TRBJ2-7, with D possibly being TRBD2 (7 bases). The CDR3 has 15 residues. Trimming took 0 bases from V and 2 from J, leaving 12 bases between them. In germline, CDR1 is SGHDT, CDR2 YYEEEE. Full variable domain (remainder filled in from reference TRBV5-6 and TRBJ2-7): DAGVTQSPTHLIKTRGQQVTLRCSPKSGHDTVSWYQQALGQGPQFIFQYYEEEERQRGNFPDRFSGHQFPNYSSELNVNALLLGDSALYLCASSLGGGGTYEQYFGPGTRLTVT.

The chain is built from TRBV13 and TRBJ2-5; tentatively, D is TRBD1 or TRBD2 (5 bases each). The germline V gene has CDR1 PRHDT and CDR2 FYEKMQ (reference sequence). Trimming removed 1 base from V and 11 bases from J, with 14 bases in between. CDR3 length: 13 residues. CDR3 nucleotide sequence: TGTGCCAGCAGCTTAGCGCTGGAAGGGGAGCAGTACTTC. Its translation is CASSLALEGEQYF. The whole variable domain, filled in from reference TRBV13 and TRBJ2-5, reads AAGVIQSPRHLIKEKRETATLKCYPIPRHDTVYWYQQGPGQDPQFLISFYEKMQSDKGSIPDRFSAQQFSDYHSELNMSSLELGDSALYFCASSLALEGEQYFGPGTRLLVL.

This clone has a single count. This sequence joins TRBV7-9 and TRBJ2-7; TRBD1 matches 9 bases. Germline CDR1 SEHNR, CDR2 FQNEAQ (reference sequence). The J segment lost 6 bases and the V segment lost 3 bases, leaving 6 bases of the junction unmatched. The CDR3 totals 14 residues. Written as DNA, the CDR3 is TGTGCCAGCAGCTTGGGACAGGGTGGTGGCGAGCAGTACTTC. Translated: CASSLGQGGGEQYF. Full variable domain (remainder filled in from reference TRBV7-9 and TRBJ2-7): DTGVSQNPRHKITKRGQNVTFRCDPISEHNRLYWYRQTLGQGPEFLTYFQNEAQLEKSRLLSDRFSAERPKGSFSTLEIQRTEQGDSAMYLCASSLGQGGGEQYFGPGTRLTVT.

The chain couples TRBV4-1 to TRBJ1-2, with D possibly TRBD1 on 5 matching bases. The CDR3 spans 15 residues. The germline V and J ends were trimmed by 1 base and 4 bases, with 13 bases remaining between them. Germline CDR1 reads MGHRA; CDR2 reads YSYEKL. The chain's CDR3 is CASSQGSRGVYGYTF. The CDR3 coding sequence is TGCGCCAGCAGCCAAGGGAGTCGGGGGGTCTATGGCTACACCTTC.

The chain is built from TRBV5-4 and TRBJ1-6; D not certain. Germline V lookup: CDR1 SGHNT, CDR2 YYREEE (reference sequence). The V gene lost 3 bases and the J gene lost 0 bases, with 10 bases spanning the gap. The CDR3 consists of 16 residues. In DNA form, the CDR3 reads TGTGCCAGCAGCTGGACCCAGACCTCCTATAATTCACCCCTCCACTTT. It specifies CASSWTQTSYNSPLHF. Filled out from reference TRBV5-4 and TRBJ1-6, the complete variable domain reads ETGVTQSPTHLIKTRGQQVTLRCSSQSGHNTVSWYQQALGQGPQFIFQYYREEENGRGNFPPRFSGLQFPNYSSELNVNALELDDSALYLCASSWTQTSYNSPLHFGNGTRLTVT.

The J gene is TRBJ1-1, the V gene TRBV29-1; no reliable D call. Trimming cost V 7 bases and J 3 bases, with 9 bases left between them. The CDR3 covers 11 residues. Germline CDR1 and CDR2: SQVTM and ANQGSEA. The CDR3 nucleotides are TGCAGCGCCCCATTTGACACTGAAGCTTTCTTT. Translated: CSAPFDTEAFF.

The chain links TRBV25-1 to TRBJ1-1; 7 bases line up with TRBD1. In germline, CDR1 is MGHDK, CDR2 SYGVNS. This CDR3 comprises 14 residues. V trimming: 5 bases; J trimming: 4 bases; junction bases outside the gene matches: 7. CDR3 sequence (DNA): TGTGCCAGCAGTCACCAGGGGGGGACCACTGAAGCTTTCTTT. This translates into CASSHQGGTTEAFF.

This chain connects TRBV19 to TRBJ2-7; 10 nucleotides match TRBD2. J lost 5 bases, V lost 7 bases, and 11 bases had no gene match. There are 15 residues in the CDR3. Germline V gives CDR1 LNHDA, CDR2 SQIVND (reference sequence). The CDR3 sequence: CASTHSGTSVHEQYF. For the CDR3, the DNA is TGTGCCAGTACCCACTCTGGGACTAGCGTACACGAGCAGTACTTC.

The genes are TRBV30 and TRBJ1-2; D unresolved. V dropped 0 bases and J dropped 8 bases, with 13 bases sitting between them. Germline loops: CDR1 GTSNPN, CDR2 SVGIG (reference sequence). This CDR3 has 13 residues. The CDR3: CAWSVGLALGYTF. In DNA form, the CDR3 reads TGTGCCTGGAGTGTAGGGCTAGCCCTGGGCTACACCTTC.

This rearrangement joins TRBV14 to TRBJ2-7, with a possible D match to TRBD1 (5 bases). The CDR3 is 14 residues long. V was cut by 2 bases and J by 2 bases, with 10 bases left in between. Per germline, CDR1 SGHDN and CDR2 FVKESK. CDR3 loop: CASSQLGATYEQYF. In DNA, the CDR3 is TGTGCCAGCAGCCAACTAGGGGCGACCTACGAGCAGTACTTC.

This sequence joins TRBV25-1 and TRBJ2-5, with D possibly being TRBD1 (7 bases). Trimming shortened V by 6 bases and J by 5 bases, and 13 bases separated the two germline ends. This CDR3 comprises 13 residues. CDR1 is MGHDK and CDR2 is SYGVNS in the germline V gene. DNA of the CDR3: TGTGCCAGCAGCCCCAGGGGGAGGGAGACCCAGTACTTC. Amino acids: CASSPRGRETQYF.

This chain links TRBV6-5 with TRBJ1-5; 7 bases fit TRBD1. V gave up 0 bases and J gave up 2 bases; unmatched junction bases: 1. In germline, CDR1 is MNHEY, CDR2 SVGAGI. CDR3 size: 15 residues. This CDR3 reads CASSYSGTGNQPQHF. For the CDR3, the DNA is TGTGCCAGCAGTTACTCCGGGACAGGCAATCAGCCCCAGCATTTT.

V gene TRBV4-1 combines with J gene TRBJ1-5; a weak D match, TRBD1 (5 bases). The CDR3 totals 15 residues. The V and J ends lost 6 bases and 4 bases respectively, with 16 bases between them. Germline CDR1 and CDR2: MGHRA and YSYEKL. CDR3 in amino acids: CASRPTGTDNQPQHF. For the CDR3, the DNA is TGCGCCAGCAGACCTACCGGGACTGATAATCAGCCCCAGCATTTT.

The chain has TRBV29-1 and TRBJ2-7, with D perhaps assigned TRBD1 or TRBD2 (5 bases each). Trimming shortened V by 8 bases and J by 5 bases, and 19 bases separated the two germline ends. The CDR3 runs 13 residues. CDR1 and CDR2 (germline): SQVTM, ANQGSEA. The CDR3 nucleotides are TGCAGCTTTCTGAGGGGTCCCTTCGACGAGCAGTACTTC. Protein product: CSFLRGPFDEQYF.

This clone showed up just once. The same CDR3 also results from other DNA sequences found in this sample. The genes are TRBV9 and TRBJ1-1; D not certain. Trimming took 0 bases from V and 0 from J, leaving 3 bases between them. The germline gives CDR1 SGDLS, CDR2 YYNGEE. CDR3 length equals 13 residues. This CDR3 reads CASSVDVNTEAFF. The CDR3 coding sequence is TGTGCCAGCAGCGTAGACGTGAACACTGAAGCTTTCTTT.

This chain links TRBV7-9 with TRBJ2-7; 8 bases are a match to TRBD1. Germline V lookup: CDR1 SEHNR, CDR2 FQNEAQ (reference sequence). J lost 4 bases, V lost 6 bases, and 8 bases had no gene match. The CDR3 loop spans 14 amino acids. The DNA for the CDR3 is TGTGCCAGCAGATCCGGGACAGGAGATTACGAGCAGTACTTC. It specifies CASRSGTGDYEQYF.

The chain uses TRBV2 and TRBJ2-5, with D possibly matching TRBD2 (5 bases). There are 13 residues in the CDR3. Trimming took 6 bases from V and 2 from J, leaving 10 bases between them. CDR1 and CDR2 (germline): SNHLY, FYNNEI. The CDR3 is CASRRTEQETQYF. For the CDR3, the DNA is TGTGCCAGCAGGAGGACTGAACAAGAGACCCAGTACTTC.

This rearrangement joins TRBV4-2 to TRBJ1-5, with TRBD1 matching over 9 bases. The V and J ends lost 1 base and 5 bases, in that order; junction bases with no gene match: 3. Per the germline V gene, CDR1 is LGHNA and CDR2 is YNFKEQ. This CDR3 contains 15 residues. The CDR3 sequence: CASSQAWTGDQPQHF. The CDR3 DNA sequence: TGTGCCAGCAGCCAAGCTTGGACAGGGGATCAGCCCCAGCATTTT.

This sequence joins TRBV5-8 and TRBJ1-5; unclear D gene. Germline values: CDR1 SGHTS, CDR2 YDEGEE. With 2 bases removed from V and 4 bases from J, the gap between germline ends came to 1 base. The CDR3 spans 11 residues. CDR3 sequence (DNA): TGTGCCAGCAGCTTTAATCAGCCCCAGCATTTT. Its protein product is CASSFNQPQHF. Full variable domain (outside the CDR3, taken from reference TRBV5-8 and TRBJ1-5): EAGVTQSPTHLIKTRGQQATLRCSPISGHTSVYWYQQALGLGLQFLLWYDEGEERNRGNFPPRFSGRQFPNYSSELNVNALELEDSALYLCASSFNQPQHFGDGTRLSIL.

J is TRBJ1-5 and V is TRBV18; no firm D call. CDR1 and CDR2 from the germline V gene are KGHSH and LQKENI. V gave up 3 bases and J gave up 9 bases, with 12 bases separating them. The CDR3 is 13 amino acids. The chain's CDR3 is CASSPMSEGPQHF. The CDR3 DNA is TGTGCCAGCTCACCCATGTCGGAGGGGCCCCAGCATTTT. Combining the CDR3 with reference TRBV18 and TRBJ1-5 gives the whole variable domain NAGVMQNPRHLVRRRGQEARLRCSPMKGHSHVYWYRQLPEEGLKFMVYLQKENIIDESGMPKERFSAEFPKEGPSILRIQQVVRGDSAAYFCASSPMSEGPQHFGDGTRLSIL.

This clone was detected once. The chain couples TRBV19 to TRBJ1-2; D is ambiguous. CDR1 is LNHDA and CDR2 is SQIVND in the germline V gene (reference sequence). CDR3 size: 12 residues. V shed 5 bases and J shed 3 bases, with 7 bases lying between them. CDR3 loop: CASSPGDYGYTF. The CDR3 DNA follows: TGTGCCAGTAGTCCTGGGGACTATGGCTACACCTTC.